The sample holds a few counts of the clone carrying this T cell receptor (beta chain). The antigen remains unidentified. The second PCR ran roughly 7 to 12 cycles with a sample-barcoded 5' primer and J-beta primers. TCRdb recomputed calls from the 5' RACE reads with MiXCR, one row per CDR3 protein. Among 1.5 million to 2 million distinct CDR3 sequences listed, approximately 32% were seen once. The data were obtained in a study of blood T cells in healthy people across ages. Notes on the study in general: No one knew whether donors had CMV, which possibly confounded expanded clonotype changes.

Trimming took 5 bases from V and 2 from J; bases not matched to a gene: 6. This CDR3 contains 17 residues. The sequence was collected from a woman aged 25-40 years in good health. The chain employs TRBV12-3 or TRBV12-4 and TRBJ2-3; 14 bases line up with TRBD2. Sample: blood. For the CDR3, the DNA is TGTGCCAGCAGTATAGGACTAGCGGGAGGTTCCACAGATACGCAGTATTTT. Translating it yields CASSIGLAGGSTDTQYF.